One sample yielded the 8 T cell receptor beta chains listed below, sequenced in a study of blood T cell repertoires in COVID-19. Measured with immunoSEQ multiplex PCR; TCRdb has only the in-frame clones, and not every one. The table includes more than 85,000 clones, around 68% detected once. Sequencing input: peripheral blood. The receptors were sampled from an older woman with acute or convalescent COVID-19.

The chain recombines TRBV6-5 with TRBJ2-7, with D possibly matching TRBD2 (7 bases). The germline gives CDR1 MNHEY, CDR2 SVGAGI. CDR3 length: 14 amino acids. V lost 7 bases, J lost 0 bases, and 13 bases lay in between. The CDR3 protein is CASTLGGASYEQYF. The CDR3 nucleotides read TGTGCCAGCACCCTAGGGGGGGCCTCCTACGAGCAGTACTTC.

The V gene is TRBV4-2, the J gene TRBJ2-7; 8 bases map to TRBD2. CDR3 length: 15 residues. Germline values: CDR1 LGHNA, CDR2 YNFKEQ. V trimming: 0 bases; J trimming: 3 bases; junction bases outside the gene matches: 4. CDR3: CASSQDGGVDYEQYF. CDR3 coding DNA: TGTGCCAGCAGCCAAGACGGGGGGGTTGACTACGAGCAGTACTTC.

This clone came up a few times. The J gene is TRBJ2-7, the V gene TRBV2; 12 positions match TRBD1. Germline V gene data show CDR1 as SNHLY and CDR2 as FYNNEI. The CDR3 is 16 residues long. V shed 4 bases, J shed 7 bases, and the junction held 11 bases outside the gene matches. The CDR3: CASSGGAGTGGEEQYF. The CDR3 DNA sequence: TGTGCCAGCAGTGGTGGGGCCGGGACAGGGGGCGAGGAGCAGTACTTC.

J is TRBJ1-3 and V is TRBV6-5, with D uncertain. V was cut by 4 bases and J by 4 bases, with 17 bases left in between. The CDR3 extends over 16 amino acids. The germline gives CDR1 MNHEY, CDR2 SVGAGI. As DNA, the CDR3 is TGTGCCAGCAGTTTGGCCCGATACGGGTCAGGAAACACCATATATTTT. Translating gives CASSLARYGSGNTIYF.

The chain links TRBV2 to TRBJ2-7; perhaps TRBD1 as D (6 bases). Germline CDR1 reads SNHLY; CDR2 reads FYNNEI. This CDR3 is 16 amino acids long. The ends were cut back, 5 bases at V and 5 bases at J, with 22 bases in the middle. CDR3: CASSPSSSLGGHEQYF. CDR3 in DNA: TGTGCCAGCAGTCCAAGCTCCTCCTTAGGGGGTCACGAGCAGTACTTC.

This chain joins TRBV12-3 or TRBV12-4 and TRBJ2-7; D is unresolved. With 3 bases removed from V and 6 bases from J, the gap between germline ends came to 9 bases. CDR3 length equals 12 residues. CDR3 DNA sequence: TGTGCCAGCAGTTTTTACAGTCGCGAGCAGTACTTC. This translates into CASSFYSREQYF.

The V gene is TRBV6-1, the J gene TRBJ1-2; D is unclear. Germline V gives CDR1 MNHNS, CDR2 SASEGT. The CDR3 totals 16 residues. Trimming stripped 2 bases from V and 5 bases from J, with 18 bases between. This CDR3 reads CASSEFSVRLMYGYTF. In nucleotides, the CDR3 is TGTGCCAGCAGTGAATTTTCGGTCAGGCTTATGTATGGCTACACCTTC.

V gene TRBV7-2 combines with J gene TRBJ2-3, with 9 bases lining up with TRBD2. CDR3 size: 17 residues. Per the germline V gene, CDR1 is SGHTA and CDR2 is FQGNSA. The V gene end was trimmed by 4 bases and the J gene end by 0 bases; junction bases not matched to a gene: 8. CDR3 in amino acids: CASSSYLAGASTDTQYF. In nucleotides, the CDR3 is TGTGCCAGCAGCTCATATTTAGCGGGGGCTAGCACAGATACGCAGTATTTT.